This T cell receptor (beta chain) was recovered during a study of T-cell reconstitution after alpha-beta-depleted transplantation in children. The CDR3 spans 15 residues. V was clipped by 4 bases and J by 4 bases; unmatched bases: 6. Germline V gene sequence: CDR1 LGHDT, CDR2 YNNKEL (reference sequence). Construction of the TCRbeta library involved unique molecular identifiers. TCRdb reanalysed the PCR reads using MiXCR and keeps one entry per CDR3 protein. The data contain around 380,000 distinct CDR3 sequences, around 9.9% of them singletons. The chain combines TRBV3-1 with TRBJ1-1, with 10 nucleotides matching TRBD1. The sequence came from a human donor who donated a stem cell graft to a child with acute myeloid leukemia. The input for sequencing was PBMCs from the stem cell graft donor, taken from the stem cell graft. The CDR3 protein is CASSRPGTGVTEAFF. CDR3 sequence (DNA): TGTGCCAGCAGCCGCCCCGGGACAGGGGTCACTGAAGCTTTCTTT.